These 5 T cell receptor beta chains share one sample of origin, sequenced in a study of CXCR3-negative and CXCR3-positive naive CD8 T cells. In preparing the TRB cDNA libraries, 5' RACE with UMI labels was used. TCRdb derives one entry per CDR3 protein from the 5' RACE reads, leaving out DNA. The sample holds some 130,000 distinct CDR3 sequences. The specimen sequenced was naive CXCR3- CD8+ T cells from blood. Subset reported: CD45RO-CCR7+CD27+CD95- naive CD8+ T cells lacking CXCR3 (TNR3-). The origin of the receptors is a human donor in good health. Some clones in this sample may be carry-over from other donors' samples.

The rearrangement links TRBV11-2 to TRBJ2-5; TCRdb gives TRBD1 as the D gene, but with no DNA this cannot be confirmed. CDR1 and CDR2 (germline): SGHAT, FQNNGV. The CDR3 has 16 amino acids. The CDR3 region is CASSLARAPPGETQYF. Variable domain in full (rest from reference TRBV11-2 and TRBJ2-5): EAGVAQSPRYKIIEKRQSVAFWCNPISGHATLYWYQQILGQGPKLLIQFQNNGVVDDSQLPKDRFSAERLKGVDSTLKIQPAKLEDSAVYLCASSLARAPPGETQYFGPGTRLLVL.

The rearrangement uses TRBV5-5 and TRBJ2-7; TCRdb returns TRBD1, unconfirmable since there is no DNA. The germline V gene encodes CDR1 SGHKS and CDR2 YYEKEE (reference sequence). The length of the CDR3 is 16 residues. CDR3 amino acids: CASSSAPGQTSYEQYF.

This chain connects TRBV4-1 to TRBJ2-5. The CDR3 totals 15 residues. Germline CDR1 reads MGHRA; CDR2 reads YSYEKL. CDR3: CASSQDNWLEETQYF.

The chain recombines TRBV20-1 with TRBJ1-2; checking the TCRdb D call of TRBD1 is not possible without DNA. From germline, CDR1 is DFQATT and CDR2 SNEGSKA (reference sequence). CDR3 size: 14 residues. The CDR3 here is CSASPPLGGRGYTF.

The chain employs TRBV6-5 and TRBJ2-1. This CDR3 region has 15 residues. Germline-derived CDR1 and CDR2 are MNHEY and SVGAGI. CDR3 amino acids: CASRVRLASYNEQFF.